This is a list of T cell receptor beta chains from one sample in a study of blood T cell repertoires in COVID-19. Sequencing used immunoSEQ multiplex PCR; TCRdb keeps in-frame clones, though not all of them. The profile shows some 200,000 clones, about 88% of them singletons. Sequenced input: peripheral blood. These receptors all come from a woman in her 40s with acute or convalescent COVID-19. Each CDR3 is given with its conserved first and last residue. D genes are given only for firm matches. The size of a clone is reported for some rows only, either as once, few or many, or as a class for expanded clones.

clone_size: .; j_call: TRBJ1-2; d_call: TRBD1; v_call: TRBV5-1; cdr3_aa: CASSRDRLYGYTF; cdr3_nt: TGCGCCAGCAGCCGGGACAGACTCTATGGCTACACCTTC
clone_size: .; j_call: TRBJ1-2; d_call: .; v_call: TRBV12-3/TRBV12-4; cdr3_aa: CASSLQGGYGYTF; cdr3_nt: TGTGCCAGCAGTTTACAGGGTGGCTATGGCTACACCTTC
clone_size: .; j_call: TRBJ1-4; d_call: .; v_call: TRBV15; cdr3_aa: CATSRDLVNEKLFF; cdr3_nt: TGTGCCACCAGCAGAGATCTAGTGAATGAAAAACTGTTTTTT
clone_size: .; j_call: TRBJ2-1; d_call: TRBD2; v_call: TRBV27; cdr3_aa: CASSKGLASNSYNEQFF; cdr3_nt: TGTGCCAGCAGTAAGGGACTAGCGTCTAATTCCTACAATGAGCAGTTCTTC
clone_size: .; j_call: TRBJ1-3; d_call: .; v_call: TRBV7-9; cdr3_aa: CASSLRSFSGNTIYF; cdr3_nt: TGTGCCAGCAGCTTACGTTCTTTCTCTGGAAACACCATATATTTT
clone_size: .; j_call: TRBJ2-5; d_call: TRBD2; v_call: TRBV10-2; cdr3_aa: CASSVTAGGYQETQYF; cdr3_nt: TGCGCCAGCAGTGTCACCGCGGGGGGGTACCAAGAGACCCAGTACTTC
clone_size: .; j_call: TRBJ2-4; d_call: .; v_call: TRBV5-1; cdr3_aa: CASSLGALLNDIQYF; cdr3_nt: TGCGCCAGCAGCTTGGGGGCGCTATTAAATGACATTCAGTACTTC
clone_size: .; j_call: TRBJ1-1; d_call: TRBD1; v_call: TRBV12-3/TRBV12-4; cdr3_aa: CASRRDRGPEAFF; cdr3_nt: TGTGCCAGCAGACGAGACAGGGGCCCTGAAGCTTTCTTT
clone_size: .; j_call: TRBJ2-1; d_call: TRBD2; v_call: TRBV11-2; cdr3_aa: CASSRSGLAGLNEQFF; cdr3_nt: TGTGCCAGCAGCCGATCCGGACTAGCGGGGCTCAATGAGCAGTTCTTC
clone_size: .; j_call: TRBJ2-3; d_call: .; v_call: TRBV24-1; cdr3_aa: CATSDPTREDTQYF; cdr3_nt: TGTGCCACCAGTGATCCGACTAGAGAAGATACGCAGTATTTT
clone_size: .; j_call: TRBJ2-1; d_call: .; v_call: TRBV4-1; cdr3_aa: CASSRGVPLMDNEQFF; cdr3_nt: TGCGCCAGCAGCCGCGGGGTTCCGCTTATGGACAATGAGCAGTTCTTC
clone_size: .; j_call: TRBJ1-3; d_call: .; v_call: TRBV6-6; cdr3_aa: CASRRGGPSSGNTIYF; cdr3_nt: TGTGCCAGCCGAAGGGGGGGCCCAAGCTCTGGAAACACCATATATTTT
clone_size: .; j_call: TRBJ1-2; d_call: .; v_call: TRBV5-8; cdr3_aa: CASSPRRGASYGYTF; cdr3_nt: TGTGCCAGCAGCCCTAGGCGGGGGGCAAGCTATGGCTACACCTTC
clone_size: .; j_call: TRBJ1-1; d_call: TRBD1; v_call: TRBV2; cdr3_aa: CASRQDRGPTEAFF; cdr3_nt: TGTGCCAGCAGGCAGGACAGGGGGCCCACTGAAGCTTTCTTT
clone_size: .; j_call: TRBJ1-2; d_call: .; v_call: TRBV6-5; cdr3_aa: CASSYSALGGYGYTF; cdr3_nt: TGTGCCAGCAGTTACTCGGCCCTGGGGGGCTATGGCTACACCTTC
clone_size: .; j_call: TRBJ1-2; d_call: .; v_call: TRBV3-1/TRBV3-2; cdr3_aa: CASSQEGRGSNGYTF; cdr3_nt: TGTGCCAGCAGCCAAGAGGGGCGGGGCTCGAATGGCTACACCTTC
clone_size: .; j_call: TRBJ1-1; d_call: .; v_call: TRBV29-1; cdr3_aa: CSVEWERAFF; cdr3_nt: TGCAGCGTTGAGTGGGAGAGGGCTTTCTTT
clone_size: .; j_call: TRBJ1-5; d_call: TRBD1; v_call: TRBV2; cdr3_aa: CASSVRGQGYFQPQHF; cdr3_nt: TGTGCCAGCAGTGTAAGGGGACAGGGATATTTTCAGCCCCAGCATTTT
clone_size: .; j_call: TRBJ1-2; d_call: .; v_call: TRBV7-9; cdr3_aa: CASTRAGANYGYTF; cdr3_nt: TGTGCCAGCACCAGGGCAGGGGCTAACTATGGCTACACCTTC
clone_size: .; j_call: TRBJ2-4; d_call: .; v_call: TRBV29-1; cdr3_aa: CSVTAGLGIQYF; cdr3_nt: TGCAGCGTGACGGCGGGGCTCGGCATTCAGTACTTC
clone_size: .; j_call: TRBJ1-1; d_call: TRBD1; v_call: TRBV7-3; cdr3_aa: CASSLTTGTEAFF; cdr3_nt: TGTGCCAGCAGCCTAACGACAGGGACTGAAGCTTTCTTT
clone_size: .; j_call: TRBJ2-5; d_call: TRBD2; v_call: TRBV9; cdr3_aa: CASSVALRGTGETQYF; cdr3_nt: TGTGCCAGCAGCGTAGCGTTGCGGGGGACGGGGGAGACCCAGTACTTC
clone_size: .; j_call: TRBJ1-2; d_call: .; v_call: TRBV7-2; cdr3_aa: CASSLVQAYGYTF; cdr3_nt: TGTGCCAGCAGCTTAGTTCAGGCCTATGGCTACACCTTC
clone_size: .; j_call: TRBJ2-3; d_call: TRBD1; v_call: TRBV5-5; cdr3_aa: CASSQGQGPADTQYF; cdr3_nt: TGTGCCAGCAGCCAGGGACAGGGCCCCGCAGATACGCAGTATTTT
clone_size: .; j_call: TRBJ1-5; d_call: TRBD1; v_call: TRBV28; cdr3_aa: CASSLYKSQGVNQPQHF; cdr3_nt: TGTGCCAGCAGTTTATATAAGTCCCAGGGGGTCAATCAGCCCCAGCATTTT
clone_size: once; j_call: TRBJ1-1; d_call: .; v_call: TRBV6-5; cdr3_aa: CASSYSNGGMEAFF; cdr3_nt: TGTGCCAGCAGTTACTCGAACGGGGGTATGGAAGCTTTCTTT
clone_size: .; j_call: TRBJ1-5; d_call: .; v_call: TRBV7-8; cdr3_aa: CASSLVPGNNQPQHF; cdr3_nt: TGTGCCAGCAGCTTAGTACCGGGTAACAATCAGCCCCAGCATTTT
clone_size: .; j_call: TRBJ2-1; d_call: .; v_call: TRBV9; cdr3_aa: CASSVGGSGYNEQFF; cdr3_nt: TGTGCCAGCAGCGTAGGTGGGAGCGGCTACAATGAGCAGTTCTTC
clone_size: .; j_call: TRBJ2-5; d_call: .; v_call: TRBV10-1; cdr3_aa: CASSESEEGLRETQYF; cdr3_nt: TGCGCCAGCAGTGAGTCTGAGGAGGGACTGAGGGAGACCCAGTACTTC
clone_size: .; j_call: TRBJ2-2; d_call: TRBD2; v_call: TRBV6-5; cdr3_aa: CASRPGGAGELFF; cdr3_nt: TGTGCCAGCAGGCCGGGGGGGGCCGGGGAGCTGTTTTTT
clone_size: .; j_call: TRBJ1-5; d_call: TRBD1; v_call: TRBV5-1; cdr3_aa: CASSGGTDQPQHF; cdr3_nt: TGCGCCAGCAGCGGCGGGACAGATCAGCCCCAGCATTTT
clone_size: .; j_call: TRBJ1-5; d_call: TRBD1; v_call: TRBV5-1; cdr3_aa: CASSLGGTGGQPQHF; cdr3_nt: TGCGCCAGCAGCTTGGGAGGGACAGGAGGACAGCCCCAGCATTTT
clone_size: .; j_call: TRBJ1-2; d_call: .; v_call: TRBV19; cdr3_aa: CASSIVSTVRGYTF; cdr3_nt: TGTGCCAGTAGTATAGTATCGACGGTGCGGGGCTACACCTTC
clone_size: .; j_call: TRBJ2-3; d_call: .; v_call: TRBV9; cdr3_aa: CASSAVADSPDTQYF; cdr3_nt: TGTGCCAGCAGCGCGGTAGCGGACTCCCCAGATACGCAGTATTTT
clone_size: .; j_call: TRBJ2-2; d_call: .; v_call: TRBV10-3; cdr3_aa: CAIHGEGETGELFF; cdr3_nt: TGTGCCATACACGGTGAGGGAGAAACCGGGGAGCTGTTTTTT
clone_size: once; j_call: TRBJ1-2; d_call: TRBD1; v_call: TRBV12-3/TRBV12-4; cdr3_aa: CASSRDRNGYTF; cdr3_nt: TGTGCCAGCAGTCGGGACAGAAATGGCTACACCTTC
clone_size: .; j_call: TRBJ1-2; d_call: .; v_call: TRBV24-1; cdr3_aa: CATSDPQGNYGYTF; cdr3_nt: TGTGCCACCAGTGACCCGCAGGGAAACTATGGCTACACCTTC
clone_size: .; j_call: TRBJ2-3; d_call: .; v_call: TRBV6-6; cdr3_aa: CASSLGTTSGTDTQYF; cdr3_nt: TGTGCCAGCAGCCTCGGTACCACTTCCGGCACAGATACGCAGTATTTT
clone_size: .; j_call: TRBJ2-2; d_call: TRBD1; v_call: TRBV11-1; cdr3_aa: CASSVPGGPVRGELFF; cdr3_nt: TGTGCCAGCAGCGTCCCAGGGGGCCCCGTTCGAGGGGAGCTGTTTTTT
clone_size: .; j_call: TRBJ1-2; d_call: TRBD1; v_call: TRBV4-1; cdr3_aa: CASSPGQGGNYGYTF; cdr3_nt: TGCGCCAGCAGCCCAGGACAGGGGGGAAACTATGGCTACACCTTC